This is a list of T cell receptor beta chains from one sample in a study of PD-1 blockade in classical Hodgkin lymphoma. Some clones are missing from TCRdb's copy, which holds only in-frame ones; the method was immunoSEQ multiplex PCR. The table lists more than 85,000 clones, roughly 87% of them singletons. The sample was peripheral blood mononuclear cells (PBMCs), taken before the fourth cycle of nivolumab. The source is a human donor with classical Hodgkin lymphoma. CDR3s include the opening cysteine and the closing phenylalanine or tryptophan. D genes are given only for firm matches. Size is omitted from some rows. Given values are once, few, many or a class for expanded clones.

V gene	clone size	J gene	D gene	CDR3 protein	CDR3 DNA
TRBV2	-	TRBJ2-2	-	CASSARAEATGELFF	TGTGCCAGCAGTGCTAGGGCGGAGGCGACCGGGGAGCTGTTTTTT
TRBV5-5	-	TRBJ2-5	-	CASTWAGGRDQETQYF	TGTGCCAGCACTTGGGCCGGGGGTAGGGACCAAGAGACCCAGTACTTC
TRBV9	-	TRBJ2-7	-	CASSVVQGPLYEQYF	TGTGCCAGCAGCGTAGTCCAAGGGCCGCTTTACGAGCAGTACTTC
TRBV6-5	once	TRBJ2-1	TRBD2	CASSYGLAGYNEQFF	TGTGCCAGCAGTTACGGACTAGCGGGGTACAATGAGCAGTTCTTC
TRBV27	-	TRBJ2-1	TRBD1	CASSPDRVRQFF	TGTGCCAGCAGCCCCGACAGGGTGCGGCAGTTCTTC
TRBV7-2	-	TRBJ2-1	TRBD2	CASSATSGRHNEQFF	TGTGCCAGCAGCGCCACTAGCGGGAGACACAATGAGCAGTTCTTC
TRBV7-2	-	TRBJ2-1	-	CASSYSVTVGPYNEQFF	TGTGCCAGCAGCTACTCCGTTACAGTGGGCCCTTACAATGAGCAGTTCTTC
TRBV6-5	-	TRBJ2-5	-	CASSPFGGQETQYF	TGTGCCAGCAGCCCCTTTGGAGGGCAAGAGACCCAGTACTTC
TRBV30	-	TRBJ2-7	TRBD1	CAWSGLRGRGYEQYF	TGTGCCTGGAGTGGACTCCGCGGCAGGGGGTACGAGCAGTACTTC
TRBV27	-	TRBJ1-1	TRBD1	CASSQGDRAVNTEAFF	TGTGCCAGCAGTCAAGGGGACAGGGCTGTTAACACTGAAGCTTTCTTT
TRBV27	once	TRBJ2-1	-	CASSSPPGPTSANEQFF	TGTGCCAGCAGTTCACCGCCGGGACCCACCTCGGCCAATGAGCAGTTCTTC
TRBV5-1	-	TRBJ1-1	-	CASSWEGPTEAFF	TGCGCCAGCAGCTGGGAGGGCCCAACTGAAGCTTTCTTT
TRBV7-2	-	TRBJ1-2	-	CASSTSNYGYTF	TGTGCCAGCAGCACCTCTAACTATGGCTACACCTTC
TRBV2	-	TRBJ1-5	-	CASRGGAGEKQPQHF	TGTGCCAGCCGCGGGGGGGCAGGGGAGAAACAGCCCCAGCATTTT
TRBV29-1	-	TRBJ1-2	TRBD1	CSAAPGQHPGGYTF	TGCAGCGCCGCACCGGGACAGCATCCTGGAGGCTACACCTTC
TRBV6-6	-	TRBJ1-2	TRBD1	CASRPTTGAYGYTF	TGTGCCAGCAGACCAACGACAGGGGCATATGGCTACACCTTC
TRBV5-4	-	TRBJ2-7	-	CASSLVGFGDEQYF	TGTGCCAGCAGCTTGGTAGGGTTCGGCGACGAGCAGTACTTC